This TCR beta chain came from a study of T cell responses to AZD1222 COVID-19 vaccine. The table came from immunoSEQ multiplex PCR; TCRdb's copy has only in-frame clones and leaves some out. The table shows around 130,000 clones, with 70% to 90% occurring only once. The length of the CDR3 is 13 residues. V gave up 1 base and J gave up 5 bases, with 5 bases separating them. CDR1 is SEHNR, CDR2 FQNEAQ, per germline (reference sequence). The source was peripheral blood, collected on day 0 of AZD1222 vaccination. This rearrangement joins TRBV7-9 to TRBJ2-2; D not resolved. This TCR was sampled from an adult in good health. The CDR3 DNA reads TGTGCCAGCAGCTTAGGAATAACCGGGGAGCTGTTTTTT. Amino acid sequence: CASSLGITGELFF.